This T cell receptor beta chain was documented in a study of blood T cell repertoires in COVID-19. The overall study: Both acute and convalescent COVID-19 samples were obtained from the United States, Italy and Spain. PBMCs, B-cell-depleted T cells, or T cells were the source of the cDNA or gDNA that made up the material.

The authors' processing: For nucleated cells, counts were estimated from reference gene primer amplification. The table came from immunoSEQ multiplex PCR; TCRdb's copy has only in-frame clones and leaves some out. V and J calls plus clone size are reproduced from that table; the DNA served to infer D and trimming. The sample carries about 110,000 clones, around 85% recorded once. The specimen sequenced was peripheral blood. This receptor was taken from a man in his sixties or seventies with active or convalescent COVID-19.

The CDR3: CASSQEITGGGEKLFF. The CDR3, as DNA: TGCGCCAGCAGCCAAGAAATAACAGGGGGAGGGGAAAAACTGTTTTTT. The rearrangement joins TRBV4-1 to TRBJ1-4; the match to TRBD1 covers 8 bases. Germline-derived CDR1 and CDR2 are MGHRA and YSYEKL. Trimming took 0 bases from V and 8 from J; bases not matched to a gene: 8. CDR3 length equals 16 residues.